Below are 10 T cell receptor beta chains sequenced from a single sample in a study of blood T cell repertoires in COVID-19. Libraries were prepared by immunoSEQ multiplex PCR; TCRdb keeps only in-frame clonotypes and omits some of them. The table has 100,000 or so clones, 88% seen once. Sequences were obtained from peripheral blood. These receptors were obtained from a human donor in a cohort sampled during active COVID-19.

The chain couples TRBV28 to TRBJ1-1, with 10 bases fitting TRBD1. The CDR3 runs to 21 residues. V gave up 2 bases and J gave up 0 bases; unmatched junction bases: 18. Germline CDR1 and CDR2: MDHEN and SYDVKM. CDR3 protein: CASSLPRDRGPYSHMNTEAFF. In DNA form, the CDR3 reads TGTGCCAGCAGTTTACCCCGGGACAGGGGCCCTTATAGCCATATGAACACTGAAGCTTTCTTT.

The chain is built from TRBV4-2 and TRBJ1-4; the D gene is possibly TRBD1 (6 bases). The CDR3 totals 15 residues. V dropped 0 bases and J dropped 5 bases, with 10 bases sitting between them. The germline V gene encodes CDR1 LGHNA and CDR2 YNFKEQ. The CDR3 is CASSQEWTVNEKLFF. CDR3 bases: TGTGCCAGCAGCCAAGAGTGGACAGTAAATGAAAAACTGTTTTTT.

The chain couples TRBV19 to TRBJ2-7, with D possibly TRBD1 on 6 matching bases. Trimming shortened V by 3 bases and J by 3 bases, and 18 bases separated the two germline ends. CDR1 and CDR2 from the germline V gene are LNHDA and SQIVND (reference sequence). This CDR3 comprises 16 residues. CDR3 amino acids: CASSINPGQLFYEQYF. The CDR3 nucleotides read TGTGCCAGTAGTATTAATCCCGGACAGCTCTTCTACGAGCAGTACTTC.

This clone was counted once. The CDR3 coding sequence is TGTGCCACACGAGGGACTAGCGGGAGATTACAAGAGACCCAGTACTTC. Protein product: CATRGTSGRLQETQYF. This chain joins TRBV5-4 and TRBJ2-5; 14 bases fit TRBD2. After removal of 9 bases from V and 2 bases from J, the junction contained 9 bases not matched to a gene. Germline CDR1 and CDR2: SGHNT and YYREEE (reference sequence). The length of the CDR3 is 16 residues.

The chain is built from TRBV6-2 or TRBV6-3 and TRBJ1-4, with D unclear. Germline-derived CDR1 and CDR2 are MNHEY and SVGEGT. V lost 2 bases, J lost 7 bases, and 11 bases lay in between. This CDR3 contains 14 residues. CDR3 nucleotide sequence: TGTGCCAGCAGTTACCGAATACGGTTTGAAAAACTGTTTTTT. Its translation: CASSYRIRFEKLFF.

The CDR3 nucleotides are TGTGCCAGCAGCTACCGAAGGACAGGGAACACAGATACGCAGTATTTT. It is translated as CASSYRRTGNTDTQYF. The genes are TRBV11-2 and TRBJ2-3; 8 bases align to TRBD1. Unmatched junction bases numbered 8, after V lost 4 bases and J lost 2 bases. The CDR3 runs to 16 residues. Germline V gene data show CDR1 as SGHAT and CDR2 as FQNNGV.

This clone is a singleton in its sample. The chain uses TRBV10-2 and TRBJ1-5; D ambiguous. The CDR3 is 19 residues long. Germline V gene sequence: CDR1 WSHSY, CDR2 SAAADI. Trimming cost V 1 base and J 7 bases, with 26 bases left between them. CDR3 DNA sequence: TGCGCCAGCAGTGAGTATATTGCTGGAAATATGCGCGCGAGGCAGCCCCAGCATTTT. Amino acids: CASSEYIAGNMRARQPQHF.

The V and J genes are TRBV19 and TRBJ2-6; no clear D. The CDR3 totals 15 residues. V was trimmed by 1 base and J by 0 bases, leaving 4 bases between them. Germline lookup yields CDR1 LNHDA and CDR2 SQIVND (reference sequence). The CDR3 loop reads CASSIVISGANVLTF. CDR3 in DNA: TGTGCCAGTAGTATAGTTATCTCTGGGGCCAACGTCCTGACTTTC.

The V and J genes are TRBV6-5 and TRBJ1-4; possible D gene TRBD1, 5 bases. Trimming removed 8 bases at V and 4 bases at J, with 11 bases between. In germline, CDR1 is MNHEY, CDR2 SVGAGI. This CDR3 is 13 amino acids long. The CDR3 DNA sequence: TGTGCCAGCCGACAGTCGGGTAATGAAAAACTGTTTTTT. It encodes CASRQSGNEKLFF.

V usage is TRBV19 and J usage is TRBJ2-3; TRBD2 is a possible D gene (5 bases). V was pared by 10 bases and J by 7 bases, with 21 bases between. The CDR3 runs to 14 residues. Looked up from germline, CDR1 is LNHDA and CDR2 is SQIVND (reference sequence). The CDR3 nucleotides are TGTGCCACCCGGACCCACACGGGAACAAATACGCAGTATTTT. Amino acid sequence: CATRTHTGTNTQYF.